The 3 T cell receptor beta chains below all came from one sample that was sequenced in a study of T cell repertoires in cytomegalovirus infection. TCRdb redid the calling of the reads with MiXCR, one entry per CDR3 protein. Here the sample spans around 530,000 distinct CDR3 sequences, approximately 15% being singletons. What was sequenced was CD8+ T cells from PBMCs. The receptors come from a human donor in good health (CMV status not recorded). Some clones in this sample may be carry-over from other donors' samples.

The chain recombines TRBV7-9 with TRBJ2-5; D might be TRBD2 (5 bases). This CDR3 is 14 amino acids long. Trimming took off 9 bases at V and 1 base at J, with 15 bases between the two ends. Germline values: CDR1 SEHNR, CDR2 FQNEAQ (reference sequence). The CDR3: CASLKSGSQETQYF. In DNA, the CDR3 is TGTGCCAGTCTTAAAAGCGGTTCCCAAGAGACCCAGTACTTC.

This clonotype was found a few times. DNA of the CDR3: TGCAGTGCCCCAGCGGGGGTGACCTACAATGAGCAGTTCTTC. Translated: CSAPAGVTYNEQFF. The chain carries TRBV20-1 and TRBJ2-1, with 8 bases aligning to TRBD2. CDR1 and CDR2 from the germline V gene are DFQATT and SNEGSKA (reference sequence). There are 14 residues in the CDR3. V was pared by 6 bases and J by 2 bases, with 6 bases of the junction left unmatched.

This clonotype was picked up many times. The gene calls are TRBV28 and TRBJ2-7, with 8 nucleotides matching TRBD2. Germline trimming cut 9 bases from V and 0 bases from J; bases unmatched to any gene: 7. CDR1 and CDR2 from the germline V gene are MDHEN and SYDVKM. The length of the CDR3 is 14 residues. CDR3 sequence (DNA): TGTGCCAGTCTCCCGGGGGGGGACTCCTACGAGCAGTACTTC. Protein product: CASLPGGDSYEQYF.